This T cell receptor beta chain was sequenced during a study of cytomegalovirus exposure and HLA in healthy donors. Study-wide results and limits: Immune exposure data for these donors was limited to CMV serostatus.

A word on this clone: The antigen is not known.

Germline V gene sequence: CDR1 SGHRS, CDR2 YFSETQ. The CDR3 consists of 16 residues. The V gene lost 1 base and the J gene lost 7 bases, with 19 bases spanning the gap. PCR amplification relied on 60 Vbeta primers (plus 13 Jbeta primers). Assay used: immunoSEQ multiplex PCR; TCRdb lists only in-frame clones, some missing. The table has about 150,000 clones, nearly 80% seen once. Source material: PBMCs. The V gene is TRBV5-1, the J gene TRBJ2-3, with D perhaps TRBD1 (6 bases). The sequence was obtained from a woman between 35 and 50 years old in good health and CMV-seronegative. CDR3 sequence reads: CASSLPLGGNSYTQYF. CDR3 in DNA: TGCGCCAGCAGCTTGCCCCTAGGGGGTAATTCTTATACGCAGTATTTT.